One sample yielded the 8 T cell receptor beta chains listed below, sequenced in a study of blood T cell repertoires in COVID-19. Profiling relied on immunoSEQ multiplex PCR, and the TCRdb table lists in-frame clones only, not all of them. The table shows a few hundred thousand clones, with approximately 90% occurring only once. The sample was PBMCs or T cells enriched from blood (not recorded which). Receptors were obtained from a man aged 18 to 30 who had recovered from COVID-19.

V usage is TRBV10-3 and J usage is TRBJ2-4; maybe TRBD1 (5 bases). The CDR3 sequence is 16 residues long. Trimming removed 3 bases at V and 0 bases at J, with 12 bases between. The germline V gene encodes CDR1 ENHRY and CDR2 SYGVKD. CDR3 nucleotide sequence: TGTGCCATCAGTGACCGACAGAAACTAGCCAAAAACATTCAGTACTTC. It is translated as CAISDRQKLAKNIQYF.

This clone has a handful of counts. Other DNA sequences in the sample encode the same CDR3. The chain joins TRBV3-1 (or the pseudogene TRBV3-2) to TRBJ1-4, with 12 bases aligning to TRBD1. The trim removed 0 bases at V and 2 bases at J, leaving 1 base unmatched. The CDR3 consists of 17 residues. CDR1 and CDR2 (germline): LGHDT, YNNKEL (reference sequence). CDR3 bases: TGTGCCAGCAGCCAAGATGGGACAGGGGGCACTAATGAAAAACTGTTTTTT. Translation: CASSQDGTGGTNEKLFF.

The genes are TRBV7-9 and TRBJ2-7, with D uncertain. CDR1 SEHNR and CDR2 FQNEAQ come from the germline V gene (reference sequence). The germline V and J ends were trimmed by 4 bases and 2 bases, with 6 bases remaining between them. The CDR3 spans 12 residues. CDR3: CASSSFTYEQYF. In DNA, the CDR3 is TGTGCCAGCAGCTCCTTTACCTACGAGCAGTACTTC. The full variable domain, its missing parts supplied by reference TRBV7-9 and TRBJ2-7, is DTGVSQNPRHKITKRGQNVTFRCDPISEHNRLYWYRQTLGQGPEFLTYFQNEAQLEKSRLLSDRFSAERPKGSFSTLEIQRTEQGDSAMYLCASSSFTYEQYFGPGTRLTVT.

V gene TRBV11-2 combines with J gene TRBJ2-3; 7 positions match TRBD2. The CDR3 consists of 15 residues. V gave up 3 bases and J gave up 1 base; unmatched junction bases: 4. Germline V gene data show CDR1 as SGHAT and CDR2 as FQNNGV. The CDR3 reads CASSLGGAGTDTQYF. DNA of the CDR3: TGTGCCAGCAGCTTGGGAGGGGCTGGCACAGATACGCAGTATTTT.

The CDR3 region has the DNA TGTGCCAGCAGTGGAGGGACAGGGAGAGGCGGCTACACCTTC. The encoded protein is CASSGGTGRGGYTF. The rearrangement uses TRBV6-4 and TRBJ1-2; the match to TRBD1 covers 9 bases. This CDR3 has 14 residues. Looked up from germline, CDR1 is MRHNA and CDR2 is SNTAGT. The trim removed 4 bases at V and 8 bases at J, leaving 8 bases unmatched.

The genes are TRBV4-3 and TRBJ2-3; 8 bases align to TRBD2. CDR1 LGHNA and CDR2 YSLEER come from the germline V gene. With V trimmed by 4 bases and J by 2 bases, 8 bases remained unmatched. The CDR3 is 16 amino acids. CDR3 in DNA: TGCGCCAGCAGCCGGCGGTCCGGGGGGGCCACAGATACGCAGTATTTT. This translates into CASSRRSGGATDTQYF.

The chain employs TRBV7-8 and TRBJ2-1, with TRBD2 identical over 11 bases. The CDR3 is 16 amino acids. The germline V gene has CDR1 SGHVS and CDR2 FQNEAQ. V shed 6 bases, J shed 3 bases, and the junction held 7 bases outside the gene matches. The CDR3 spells CASRRLAGGLYNEQFF. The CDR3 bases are TGTGCCAGCAGACGGCTAGCGGGGGGACTCTACAATGAGCAGTTCTTC. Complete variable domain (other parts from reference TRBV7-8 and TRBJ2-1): GAGVSQSPRYKVAKRGQDVALRCDPISGHVSLFWYQQALGQGPEFLTYFQNEAQLDKSGLPSDRFFAERPEGSVSTLKIQRTQQEDSAVYLCASRRLAGGLYNEQFFGPGTRLTVL.

The CDR3 protein is CASSLMSISTNEKLFF. As DNA, the CDR3 is TGCGCCAGCAGCTTGATGTCAATTTCAACTAATGAAAAACTGTTTTTT. The rearrangement links TRBV5-1 to TRBJ1-4; D is unresolved. The CDR3 loop spans 16 amino acids. V was cut by 1 base and J by 0 bases, with 10 bases left in between. From germline, CDR1 is SGHRS and CDR2 YFSETQ.